This T cell receptor (beta chain) came from a study of technical replicates of blood from a few donors (dated by TCRdb to the late 2010s). Reading the germline V gene (reference sequence) gives CDR1 SGHNT and CDR2 YYREEE. Ends trimmed: V by 4 bases, J by 10 bases; bases unmatched to a gene: 10. The CDR3 runs 14 residues from the cysteine to the phenylalanine. Just CDR3 DNA is preserved here, 42 bases in frame from base 1. Notes on this clone: Its target antigen remains unknown. No much larger clone is present one base from it, and per-base qualities are unavailable.

To prepare the library, the immunoSEQ multiplex PCR assay was applied. Sourced from immuneACCESS, this table was stored by TCRdb with only in-frame sequences that have V and J called. A share of the clones is absent; for the studies checked, an unresolved V gene accounts for under half, and the remainder has no known explanation. This sample gives approximately 90,000 clones in total; 95% of them show up just once. The ten largest clones represent 0.25% to 0.3% of the sample. The receptor chain draws on TRBV5-4 and TRBJ2-1; a stretch of 8 junction bases matches TRBD1. The sequencing input was T cells isolated from PBMCs. The receptor comes from a human donor in good health. The bases read TGTGCCAGCAGCACAAAGGGACAGGCCGGGGAGCAGTTCTTC. It specifies CASSTKGQAGEQFF.